These T cell receptor beta chains were read from a single sample in a study of blood T cell repertoires in COVID-19. Generated by immunoSEQ multiplex PCR, the TCRdb table keeps only in-frame clones and is missing some. The sample has about 68,000 clones; around 86% are singletons. Sequences were obtained from peripheral blood. The receptor source for this set is a man under 40 with acute or convalescent COVID-19. Both conserved end residues are trimmed from each CDR3. The order of the fields is J gene, V gene, clone size, CDR3 protein. The size of a clone is reported for some rows only, either as once, few or many, or as a class for expanded clones.

j_call: TRBJ2-7
v_call: TRBV4-1
clone_size: many
cdr3_aa: ASSRVQGVGTYEQY

j_call: TRBJ2-1
v_call: TRBV3-1/TRBV3-2
clone_size: NA
cdr3_aa: ASSQVRDRINEQF

j_call: TRBJ1-1
v_call: TRBV6-2/TRBV6-3
clone_size: NA
cdr3_aa: ASSYPGHLNTEAF

j_call: TRBJ1-5
v_call: TRBV6-4
clone_size: NA
cdr3_aa: ASSLESGQPQH

j_call: TRBJ1-6
v_call: TRBV7-2
clone_size: NA
cdr3_aa: ASSILPAQGRAGSPLH

j_call: TRBJ2-3
v_call: TRBV2
clone_size: NA
cdr3_aa: ASKGQGYDTQY

j_call: TRBJ2-6
v_call: TRBV7-9
clone_size: NA
cdr3_aa: ASLASGANVLT

j_call: TRBJ2-7
v_call: TRBV5-1
clone_size: NA
cdr3_aa: ASSLALGAQYEQY

j_call: TRBJ1-4
v_call: TRBV28
clone_size: NA
cdr3_aa: ASRLGQREKLF

j_call: TRBJ2-1
v_call: TRBV15
clone_size: NA
cdr3_aa: ATSSRGTEYNEQF

j_call: TRBJ2-2
v_call: TRBV28
clone_size: NA
cdr3_aa: ASRPGQGAGRQKLTGELF

j_call: TRBJ2-1
v_call: TRBV30
clone_size: NA
cdr3_aa: AWTPPGLGLIEQF

j_call: TRBJ1-1
v_call: TRBV19
clone_size: NA
cdr3_aa: ASIKGGGGTEAF

j_call: TRBJ1-3
v_call: TRBV4-1
clone_size: NA
cdr3_aa: ASSQVVVTWNTIY

j_call: TRBJ2-3
v_call: TRBV29-1
clone_size: NA
cdr3_aa: SVGLDTDTQY

j_call: TRBJ2-7
v_call: TRBV6-1
clone_size: few
cdr3_aa: ASSAGLGQGAGEQY

j_call: TRBJ2-3
v_call: TRBV4-1
clone_size: NA
cdr3_aa: ASSQVGGRLVADTQY

j_call: TRBJ1-3
v_call: TRBV7-9
clone_size: once
cdr3_aa: ASRITGTGRQGNTIY

j_call: TRBJ2-7
v_call: TRBV6-1
clone_size: NA
cdr3_aa: ASSEIGAFYEQY

j_call: TRBJ2-7
v_call: TRBV7-3
clone_size: NA
cdr3_aa: ASSPRTGTTYEQY

j_call: TRBJ1-2
v_call: TRBV4-2
clone_size: few
cdr3_aa: ASSRETGFTGT

j_call: TRBJ2-7
v_call: TRBV30
clone_size: NA
cdr3_aa: AFLAGGLY

j_call: TRBJ2-1
v_call: TRBV4-1
clone_size: NA
cdr3_aa: ASSLTGTSGIDEQF

j_call: TRBJ1-5
v_call: TRBV6-6
clone_size: few
cdr3_aa: ASSYGRGNQPQH

j_call: TRBJ1-1
v_call: TRBV11-2
clone_size: NA
cdr3_aa: ASSFRGHTEAF

j_call: TRBJ2-3
v_call: TRBV29-1
clone_size: NA
cdr3_aa: SVADLAVDTDTQY